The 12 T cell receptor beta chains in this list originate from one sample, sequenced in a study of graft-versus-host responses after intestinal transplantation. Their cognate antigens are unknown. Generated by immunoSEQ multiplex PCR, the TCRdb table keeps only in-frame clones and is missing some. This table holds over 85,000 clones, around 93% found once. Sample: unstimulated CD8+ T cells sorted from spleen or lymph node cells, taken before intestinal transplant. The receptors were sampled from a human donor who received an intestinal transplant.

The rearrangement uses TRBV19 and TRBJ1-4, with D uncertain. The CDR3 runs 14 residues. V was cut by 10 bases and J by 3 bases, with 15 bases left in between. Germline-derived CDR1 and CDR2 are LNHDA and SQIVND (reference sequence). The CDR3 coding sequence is TGTGCCACCCACGAGGGCGCGGCTAATGAAAAACTGTTTTTT. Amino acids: CATHEGAANEKLFF. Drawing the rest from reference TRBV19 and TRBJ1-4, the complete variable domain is DGGITQSPKYLFRKEGQNVTLSCEQNLNHDAMYWYRQDPGQGLRLIYYSQIVNDFQKGDIAEGYSVSREKKESFPLTVTSAQKNPTAFYLCATHEGAANEKLFFGSGTQLSVL.

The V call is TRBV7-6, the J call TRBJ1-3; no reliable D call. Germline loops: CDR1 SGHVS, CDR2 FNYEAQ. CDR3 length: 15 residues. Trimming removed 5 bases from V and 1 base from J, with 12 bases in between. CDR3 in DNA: TGTGCCAGCAGCGCTTACGAGGGATCTGGAAACACCATATATTTT. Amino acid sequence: CASSAYEGSGNTIYF. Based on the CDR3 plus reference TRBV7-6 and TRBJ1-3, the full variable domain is GAGVSQSPRYKVTKRGQDVALRCDPISGHVSLYWYRQALGQGPEFLTYFNYEAQQDKSGLPNDRFSAERPEGSISTLTIQRTEQRDSAMYRCASSAYEGSGNTIYFGEGSWLTVV.

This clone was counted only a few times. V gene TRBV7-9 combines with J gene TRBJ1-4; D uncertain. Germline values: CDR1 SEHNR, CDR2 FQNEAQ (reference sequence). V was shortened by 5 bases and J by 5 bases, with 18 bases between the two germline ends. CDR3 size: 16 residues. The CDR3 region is CASSPTTGSLNEKLFF. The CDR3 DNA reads TGTGCCAGCAGCCCAACGACCGGGTCCCTGAATGAAAAACTGTTTTTT.

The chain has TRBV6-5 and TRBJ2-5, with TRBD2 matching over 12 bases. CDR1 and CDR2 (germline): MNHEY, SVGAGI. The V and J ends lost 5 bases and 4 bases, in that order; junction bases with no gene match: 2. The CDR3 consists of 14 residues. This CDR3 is CASSKTSGGETQYF. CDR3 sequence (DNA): TGTGCCAGCAGTAAGACTAGCGGGGGAGAGACCCAGTACTTC.

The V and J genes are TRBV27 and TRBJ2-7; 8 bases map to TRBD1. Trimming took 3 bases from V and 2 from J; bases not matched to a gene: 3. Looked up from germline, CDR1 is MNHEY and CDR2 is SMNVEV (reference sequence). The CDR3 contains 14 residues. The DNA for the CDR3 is TGTGCCAGCAGTTTGGGGGACAGGACCTACGAGCAGTACTTC. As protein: CASSLGDRTYEQYF.

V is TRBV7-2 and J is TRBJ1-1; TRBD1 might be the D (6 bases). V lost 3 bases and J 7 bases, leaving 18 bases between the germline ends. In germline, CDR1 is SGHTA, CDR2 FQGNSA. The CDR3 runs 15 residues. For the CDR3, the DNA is TGTGCCAGCAGCTTTAGTGGTAGAGGGGGAGTTGAAGCTTTCTTT. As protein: CASSFSGRGGVEAFF. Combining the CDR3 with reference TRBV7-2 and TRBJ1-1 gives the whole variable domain GAGVSQSPSNKVTEKGKDVELRCDPISGHTALYWYRQSLGQGLEFLIYFQGNSAPDKSGLPSDRFSAERTGGSVSTLTIQRTQQEDSAVYLCASSFSGRGGVEAFFGQGTRLTVV.

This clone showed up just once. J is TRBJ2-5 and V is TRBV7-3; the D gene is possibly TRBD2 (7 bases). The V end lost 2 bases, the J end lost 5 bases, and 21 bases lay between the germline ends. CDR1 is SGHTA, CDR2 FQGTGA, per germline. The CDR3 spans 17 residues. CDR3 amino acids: CASSLGLGGGPAETQYF. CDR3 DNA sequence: TGTGCCAGCAGCTTAGGGTTGGGCGGGGGCCCGGCGGAGACCCAGTACTTC. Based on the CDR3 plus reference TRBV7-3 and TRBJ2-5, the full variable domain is GAGVSQTPSNKVTEKGKYVELRCDPISGHTALYWYRQSLGQGPEFLIYFQGTGAADDSGLPNDRFFAVRPEGSVSTLKIQRTERGDSAVYLCASSLGLGGGPAETQYFGPGTRLLVL.

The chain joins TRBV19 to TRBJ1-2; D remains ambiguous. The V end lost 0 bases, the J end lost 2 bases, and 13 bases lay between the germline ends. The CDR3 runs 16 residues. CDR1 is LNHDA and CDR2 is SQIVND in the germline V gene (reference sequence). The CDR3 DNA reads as TGTGCCAGTAGTATAGATGATGCGCACTTAAACTATGGCTACACCTTC. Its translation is CASSIDDAHLNYGYTF.

CDR3 in DNA: TGTGCCAGCAGTCTGGACAGCAGCACAGATACGCAGTATTTT. This encodes CASSLDSSTDTQYF. The V gene is TRBV6-1, the J gene TRBJ2-3, with D maybe TRBD1 (6 bases). The V gene lost 5 bases and the J gene lost 0 bases, with 9 bases spanning the gap. This CDR3 spans 14 amino acids. Germline lookup yields CDR1 MNHNS and CDR2 SASEGT.

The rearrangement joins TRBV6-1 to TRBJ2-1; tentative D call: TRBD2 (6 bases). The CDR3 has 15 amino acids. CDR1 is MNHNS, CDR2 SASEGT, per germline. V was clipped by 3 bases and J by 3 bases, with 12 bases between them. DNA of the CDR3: TGTGCCAGCAGTGACGGCCCGGGGGACTACAATGAGCAGTTCTTC. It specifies CASSDGPGDYNEQFF.

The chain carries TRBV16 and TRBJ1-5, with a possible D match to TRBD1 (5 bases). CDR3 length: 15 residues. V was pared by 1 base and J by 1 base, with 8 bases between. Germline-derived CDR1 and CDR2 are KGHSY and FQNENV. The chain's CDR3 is CASSQWSGSNQPQHF. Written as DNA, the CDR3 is TGTGCCAGCAGCCAATGGTCAGGGAGCAATCAGCCCCAGCATTTT.

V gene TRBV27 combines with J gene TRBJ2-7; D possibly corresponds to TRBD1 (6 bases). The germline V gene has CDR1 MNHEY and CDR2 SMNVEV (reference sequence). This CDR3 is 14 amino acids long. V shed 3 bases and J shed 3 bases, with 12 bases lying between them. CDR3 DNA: TGTGCCAGCAGTTTTAGGGACACCCTCTACGAGCAGTACTTC. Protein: CASSFRDTLYEQYF.